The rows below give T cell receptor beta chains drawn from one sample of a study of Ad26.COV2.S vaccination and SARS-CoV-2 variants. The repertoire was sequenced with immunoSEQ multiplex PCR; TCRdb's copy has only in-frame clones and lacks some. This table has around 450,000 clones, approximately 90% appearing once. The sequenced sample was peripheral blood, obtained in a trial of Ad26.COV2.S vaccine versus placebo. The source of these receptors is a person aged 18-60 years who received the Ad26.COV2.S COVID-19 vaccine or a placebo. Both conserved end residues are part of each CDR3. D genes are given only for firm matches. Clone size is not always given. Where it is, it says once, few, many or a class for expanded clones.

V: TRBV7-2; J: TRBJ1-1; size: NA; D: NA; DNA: TGTGCCAGCAGCCCTTTTTTCGGGAACACTGAAGCTTTCTTT; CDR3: CASSPFFGNTEAFF
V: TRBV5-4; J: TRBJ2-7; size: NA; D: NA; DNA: TGTGCCAGCAGCAGGGGGGTCTACGAGCAGTACTTC; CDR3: CASSRGVYEQYF
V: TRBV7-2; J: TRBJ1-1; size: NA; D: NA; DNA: TGTGCCAGCAGCTTAGTGGCAGGCATGAACACTGAAGCTTTCTTT; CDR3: CASSLVAGMNTEAFF
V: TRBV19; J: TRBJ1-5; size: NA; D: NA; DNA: TGTGCCAGTAGTATATACGGTAGCAATCAGCCCCAGCATTTT; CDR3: CASSIYGSNQPQHF
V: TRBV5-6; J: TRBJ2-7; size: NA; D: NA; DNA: TGTGCCAGCAGCTTGGCTTTGGGTCCTTCTGGATGGGAGCAGTACTTC; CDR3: CASSLALGPSGWEQYF
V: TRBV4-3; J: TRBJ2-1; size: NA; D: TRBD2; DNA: TGCGCCAGCAGCCAATCAAGGACCTTAGCGGGAGGGGGCAATGAGCAGTTCTTC; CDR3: CASSQSRTLAGGGNEQFF
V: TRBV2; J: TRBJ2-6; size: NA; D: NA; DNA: TGTGCCAGCAGTGAGGCCAACGTCCTGACTTTC; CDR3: CASSEANVLTF
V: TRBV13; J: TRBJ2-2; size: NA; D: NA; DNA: TGTGCCAGCAGCCGCTGGACAGTGAACACCGGGGAGCTGTTTTTT; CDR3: CASSRWTVNTGELFF
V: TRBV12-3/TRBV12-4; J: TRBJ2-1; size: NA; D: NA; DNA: TGTGCCAGCAATATCCGGGACTTCAATGAGCAGTTCTTC; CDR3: CASNIRDFNEQFF
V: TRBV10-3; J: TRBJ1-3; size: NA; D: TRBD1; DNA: TGTGCCATCAGTGCAGGGACAGACTCTGGAAACACCATATATTTT; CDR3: CAISAGTDSGNTIYF
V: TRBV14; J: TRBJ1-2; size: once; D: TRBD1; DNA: TGTGCCAGCAGCCAAGGTTACGACAGGGACAGGGGGAACTATGGCTACACCTTC; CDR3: CASSQGYDRDRGNYGYTF
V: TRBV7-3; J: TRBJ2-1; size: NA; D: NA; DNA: TGTGCCAGCAGCTTATTAGGGGGGGCCTACAATGAGCAGTTCTTC; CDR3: CASSLLGGAYNEQFF
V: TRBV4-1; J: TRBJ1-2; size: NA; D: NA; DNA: TGCGCCAGCAGCCAAGAACGGGGCCTTGACTATGGCTACACCTTC; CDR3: CASSQERGLDYGYTF
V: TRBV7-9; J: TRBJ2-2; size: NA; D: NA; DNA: TGTGCCAGCAGCAAACGGTGGGAGCTGTTTTTT; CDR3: CASSKRWELFF
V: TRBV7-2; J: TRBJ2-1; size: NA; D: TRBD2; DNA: TGTGCCAGCAGCAGGACTAGCGGGACGAATGAGCAGTTCTTC; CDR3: CASSRTSGTNEQFF
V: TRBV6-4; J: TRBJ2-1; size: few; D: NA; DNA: TGTGCCAGCAGTGAAGGGACGGTTGGTGAGCAGTTCTTC; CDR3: CASSEGTVGEQFF
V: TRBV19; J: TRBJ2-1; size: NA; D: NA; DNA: TGTGCCAGTAACGCAGGGACCTACAATGAGCAGTTCTTC; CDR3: CASNAGTYNEQFF
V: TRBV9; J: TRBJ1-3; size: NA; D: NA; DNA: TGTGCCAGCAGCGTAGCCAGTAGCTCTGGAAACACCATATATTTT; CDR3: CASSVASSSGNTIYF
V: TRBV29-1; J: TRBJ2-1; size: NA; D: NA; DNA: TGCAGCGTGTCGGCAGACGATTACAATGAGCAGTTCTTC; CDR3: CSVSADDYNEQFF
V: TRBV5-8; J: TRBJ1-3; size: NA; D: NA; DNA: TGTGCCAGCAGCTTGGGGAACCGTAAGCTACACTCTGGAAACACCATATATTTT; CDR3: CASSLGNRKLHSGNTIYF
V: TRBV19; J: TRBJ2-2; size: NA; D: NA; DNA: TGTGCCAGTAGTATAGGGGGGAACGGGGAGCTGTTTTTT; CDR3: CASSIGGNGELFF
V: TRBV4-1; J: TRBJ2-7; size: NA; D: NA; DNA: TGCGCCAGCAGCCAAGGAAAGGGACCGGCCGAGCAGTACTTC; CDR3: CASSQGKGPAEQYF
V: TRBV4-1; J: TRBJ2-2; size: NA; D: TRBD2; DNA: TGCGCCAGCAGCCAAGATAGCGGGAGGTCAGACACCGGGGAGCTGTTTTTT; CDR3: CASSQDSGRSDTGELFF
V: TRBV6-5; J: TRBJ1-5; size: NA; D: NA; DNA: TGTGCCAGCAGTTACCGGGGTAGGGAGCCCCAGCATTTT; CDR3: CASSYRGREPQHF
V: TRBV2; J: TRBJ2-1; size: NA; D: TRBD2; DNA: TGTGCCAGCAGTGAAGTAGCGGGAGGGCCCTTTAATGAGCAGTTCTTC; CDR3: CASSEVAGGPFNEQFF
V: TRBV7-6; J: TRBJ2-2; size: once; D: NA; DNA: TGTGCCAGCAGCTTAGTAGGACAGCCGAACACCGGGGAGCTGTTTTTT; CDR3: CASSLVGQPNTGELFF
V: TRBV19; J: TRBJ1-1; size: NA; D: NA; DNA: TGTGCCAGTAGTATAAAATTAGGGATGCACACTGAAGCTTTCTTT; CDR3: CASSIKLGMHTEAFF
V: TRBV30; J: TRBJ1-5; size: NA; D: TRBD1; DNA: TGTGCCTGGAGTGTCCCTACGACAGGGGGCTATCAGCCCCAGCATTTT; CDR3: CAWSVPTTGGYQPQHF
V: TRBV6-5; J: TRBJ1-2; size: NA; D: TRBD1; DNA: TGTGCCAGCAGCAAGGGACAGGGAATTTATGGCTACACCTTC; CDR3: CASSKGQGIYGYTF
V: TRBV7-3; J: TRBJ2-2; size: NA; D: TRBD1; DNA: TGTGCCAGCAGAGAACAGGGGGCAGGCGGGGAGCTGTTTTTT; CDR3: CASREQGAGGELFF
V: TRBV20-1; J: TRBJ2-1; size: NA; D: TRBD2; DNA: TGCAGTGCTGGGAGGGAGACTGAGCAGTTCTTC; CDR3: CSAGRETEQFF
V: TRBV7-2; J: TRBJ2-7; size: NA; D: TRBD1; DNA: TGTGCCAGCAGCCTTAGAAACACGGGACAGAAGACCTACGAGCAGTACTTC; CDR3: CASSLRNTGQKTYEQYF
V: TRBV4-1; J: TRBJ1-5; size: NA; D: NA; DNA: TGCGCCAGCAGCCAAAGTTGGGGCAGCAATCAGCCCCAGCATTTT; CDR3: CASSQSWGSNQPQHF
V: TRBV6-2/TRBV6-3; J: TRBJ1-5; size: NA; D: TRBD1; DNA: TGTGCCAGCAGTTACTGGCAGGGGGTGCATCAGCCCCAGCATTTT; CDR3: CASSYWQGVHQPQHF
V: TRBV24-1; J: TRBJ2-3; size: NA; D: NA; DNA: TGTGCCACCAGTGACCCTACGGGCGGGCTCGATACGCAGTATTTT; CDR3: CATSDPTGGLDTQYF
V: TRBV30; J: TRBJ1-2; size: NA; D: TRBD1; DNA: TGTGCCTGGGCCCGGACAGGGGACTATGGCTACACCTTC; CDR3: CAWARTGDYGYTF
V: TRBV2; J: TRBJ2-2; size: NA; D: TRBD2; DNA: TGTGCCAGCGGGGCGGGAGGGCCGGTCGGGGAGCTGTTTTTT; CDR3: CASGAGGPVGELFF
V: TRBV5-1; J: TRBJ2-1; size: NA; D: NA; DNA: TGCGCCAGCAGCAATCTAGCAGACAATGAGCAGTTCTTC; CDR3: CASSNLADNEQFF
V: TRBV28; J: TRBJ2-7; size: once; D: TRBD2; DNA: TGTGCCAGCAGTTTAACTAGCGTCTACGAGCAGTACTTC; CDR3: CASSLTSVYEQYF
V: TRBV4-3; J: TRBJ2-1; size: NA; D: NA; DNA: TGCGCCAGCAGCCAATATCACCAAGAGGACAATGAGCAGTTCTTC; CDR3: CASSQYHQEDNEQFF
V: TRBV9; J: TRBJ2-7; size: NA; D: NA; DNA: TGTGCCAGCAGCGTAGGTGGTTCCTCCTACGAGCAGTACTTC; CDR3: CASSVGGSSYEQYF
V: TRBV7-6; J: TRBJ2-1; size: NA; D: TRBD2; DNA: TGTGCCAGCAGCTTATCTAGCGGGAGTTCCTACAATGAGCAGTTCTTC; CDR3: CASSLSSGSSYNEQFF
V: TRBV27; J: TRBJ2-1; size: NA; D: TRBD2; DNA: TGTGCCAGCAGACCAGGACTAGCGGCCGCTAAGAATGAGCAGTTCTTC; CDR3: CASRPGLAAAKNEQFF
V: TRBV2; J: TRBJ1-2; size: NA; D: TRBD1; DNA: TGTGCCAGCAGCTCGACAGGGAACCTTCTTGGCTACACCTTC; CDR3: CASSSTGNLLGYTF
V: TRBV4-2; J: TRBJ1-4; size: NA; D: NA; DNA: TGTGCCAGCAGCCAACAGGATGCAACTAATGAAAAACTGTTTTTT; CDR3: CASSQQDATNEKLFF
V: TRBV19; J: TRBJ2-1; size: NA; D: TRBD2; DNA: TGTGCCAGTAGTATAGCGGGAGGGGGAGGAGAGCAGTTCTTC; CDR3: CASSIAGGGGEQFF
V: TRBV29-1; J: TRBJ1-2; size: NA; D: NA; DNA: TGCAGCGTTGGTATTCCAGCGGCTGGCTACACCTTC; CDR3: CSVGIPAAGYTF
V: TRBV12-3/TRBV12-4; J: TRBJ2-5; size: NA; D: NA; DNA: TGTGCCAGCAGCCGAGGGATCCAAGAGACCCAGTACTTC; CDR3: CASSRGIQETQYF
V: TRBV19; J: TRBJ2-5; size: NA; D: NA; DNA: TGTGCCAGTAGTAGGACCGCCAGAGAGACCCAGTACTTC; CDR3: CASSRTARETQYF
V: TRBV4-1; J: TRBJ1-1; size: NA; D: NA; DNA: TGCGCCAGCAGCTTCAGACAGGACAACACTGAAGCTTTCTTT; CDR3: CASSFRQDNTEAFF
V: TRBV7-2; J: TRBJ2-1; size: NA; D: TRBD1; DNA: TGTGCCAGCAGCCCAGACAGGGGTCTTCGTTTGTTCTTC; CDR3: CASSPDRGLRLFF